Sequencing of this TCR beta chain was carried out in a study of T-cell reconstitution after alpha-beta-depleted transplantation in children. Unique molecular identifiers were built into the TCRbeta library. MiXCR, applied by TCRdb to the PCR reads, yields one record per CDR3 protein. The table has approximately 80,000 distinct CDR3 sequences, 13% to 15% seen once. CDR1 DFQATT and CDR2 SNEGSKA come from the germline V gene (reference sequence). The CDR3 consists of 16 residues. V dropped 0 bases and J dropped 6 bases, with 19 bases sitting between them. This clonotype appeared a few times. Its antigen is currently unknown. Study outcomes and limitations: Most T-cell counts and diversity one year after the transplant came from T cells that were newly produced. About two months after transplant, alpha-beta T cells reportedly came from several hundred expanded graft clones. At day 60, the high TCRbeta diversity found in some patients originated from recipient T cells and thymic progenitors that had survived.

The sequence derives from a male patient between 2 and 10 years old who had a stem cell transplant for acute lymphoblastic leukemia, so the T cells may come from the graft donor. The chain links TRBV20-1 to TRBJ2-3; maybe TRBD2 (5 bases). This material consisted of PBMCs, mostly from graft donor cells, taken 180 days after TCRalphabeta/CD19-depleted stem cell transplant. This CDR3 reads CSARDPVADGMDTQYF. CDR3 sequence (DNA): TGCAGTGCTAGAGATCCCGTCGCGGACGGGATGGATACGCAGTATTTT.